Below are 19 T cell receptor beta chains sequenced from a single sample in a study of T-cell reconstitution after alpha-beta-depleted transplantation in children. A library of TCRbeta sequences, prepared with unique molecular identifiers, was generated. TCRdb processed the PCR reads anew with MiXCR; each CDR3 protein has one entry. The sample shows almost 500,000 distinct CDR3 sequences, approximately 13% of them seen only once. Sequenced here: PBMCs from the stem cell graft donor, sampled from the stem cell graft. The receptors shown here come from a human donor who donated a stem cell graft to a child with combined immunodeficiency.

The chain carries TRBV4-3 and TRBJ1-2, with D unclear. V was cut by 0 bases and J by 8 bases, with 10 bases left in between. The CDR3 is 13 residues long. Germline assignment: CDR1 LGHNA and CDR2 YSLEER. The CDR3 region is CASSQEPLGGYTF. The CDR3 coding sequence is TGCGCCAGCAGCCAAGAACCCTTGGGCGGCTACACCTTC.

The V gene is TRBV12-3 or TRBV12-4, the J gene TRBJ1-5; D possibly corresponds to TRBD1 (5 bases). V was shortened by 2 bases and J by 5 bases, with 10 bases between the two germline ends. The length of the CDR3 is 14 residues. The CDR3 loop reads CASSLPGSDQPQHF. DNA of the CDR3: TGTGCCAGCAGTTTACCAGGGTCTGATCAGCCCCAGCATTTT.

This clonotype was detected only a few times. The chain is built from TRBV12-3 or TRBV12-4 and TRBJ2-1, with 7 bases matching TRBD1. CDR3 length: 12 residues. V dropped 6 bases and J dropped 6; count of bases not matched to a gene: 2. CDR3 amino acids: CASRSGGNEQFF. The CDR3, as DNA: TGTGCCAGCAGGTCAGGGGGCAATGAGCAGTTCTTC.

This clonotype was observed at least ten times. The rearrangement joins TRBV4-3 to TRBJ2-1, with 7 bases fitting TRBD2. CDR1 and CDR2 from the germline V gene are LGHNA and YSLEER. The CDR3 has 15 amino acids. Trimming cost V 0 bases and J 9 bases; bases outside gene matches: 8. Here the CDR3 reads CASSQDGGDETEQFF. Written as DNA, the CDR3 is TGCGCCAGCAGCCAAGATGGGGGGGACGAAACTGAGCAGTTCTTC.

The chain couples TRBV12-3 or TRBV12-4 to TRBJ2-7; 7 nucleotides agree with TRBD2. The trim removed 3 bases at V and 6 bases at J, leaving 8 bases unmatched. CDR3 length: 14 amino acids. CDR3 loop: CASSLWLADREQYF. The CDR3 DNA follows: TGTGCCAGCAGTTTGTGGCTAGCGGACCGCGAGCAGTACTTC.

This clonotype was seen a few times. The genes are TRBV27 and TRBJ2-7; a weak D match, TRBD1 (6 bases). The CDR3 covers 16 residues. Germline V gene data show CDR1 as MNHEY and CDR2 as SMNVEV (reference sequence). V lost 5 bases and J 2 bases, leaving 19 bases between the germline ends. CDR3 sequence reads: CASSPLGTPFTYEQYF. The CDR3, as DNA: TGTGCCAGCAGTCCGCTAGGGACACCTTTCACCTACGAGCAGTACTTC.

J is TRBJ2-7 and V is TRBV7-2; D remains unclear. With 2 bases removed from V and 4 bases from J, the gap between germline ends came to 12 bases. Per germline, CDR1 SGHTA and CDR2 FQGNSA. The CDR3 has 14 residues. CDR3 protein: CASSLIRENYEQYF. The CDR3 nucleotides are TGTGCCAGCAGCTTAATCCGAGAAAATTACGAGCAGTACTTC.

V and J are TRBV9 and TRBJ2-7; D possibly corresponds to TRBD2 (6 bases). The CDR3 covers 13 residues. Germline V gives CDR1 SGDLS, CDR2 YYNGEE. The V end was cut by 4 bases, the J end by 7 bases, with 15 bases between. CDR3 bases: TGTGCCAGCAGCCGGACCGGGGGTGATGAGCAGTACTTC. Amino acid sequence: CASSRTGGDEQYF. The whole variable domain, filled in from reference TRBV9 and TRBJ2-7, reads DSGVTQTPKHLITATGQRVTLRCSPRSGDLSVYWYQQSLDQGLQFLIQYYNGEERAKGNILERFSAQQFPDLHSELNLSSLELGDSALYFCASSRTGGDEQYFGPGTRLTVT.

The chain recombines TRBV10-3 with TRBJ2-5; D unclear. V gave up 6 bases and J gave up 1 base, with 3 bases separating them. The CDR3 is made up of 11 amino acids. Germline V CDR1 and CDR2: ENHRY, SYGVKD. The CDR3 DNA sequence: TGTGCCATCAGATTCCAAGAGACCCAGTACTTC. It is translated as CAIRFQETQYF.

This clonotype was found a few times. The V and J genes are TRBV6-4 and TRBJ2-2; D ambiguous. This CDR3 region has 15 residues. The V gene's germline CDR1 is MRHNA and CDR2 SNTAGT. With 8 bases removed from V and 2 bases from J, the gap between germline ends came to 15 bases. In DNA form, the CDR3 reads TGTGCCAGCCTCATGAACACTCCTAACACCGGGGAGCTGTTTTTT. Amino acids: CASLMNTPNTGELFF.

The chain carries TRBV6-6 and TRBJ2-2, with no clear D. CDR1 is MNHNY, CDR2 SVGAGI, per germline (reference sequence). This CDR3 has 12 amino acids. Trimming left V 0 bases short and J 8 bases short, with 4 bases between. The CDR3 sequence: CASSYSQGELFF. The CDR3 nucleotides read TGTGCCAGCAGTTACTCACAAGGGGAGCTGTTTTTT.

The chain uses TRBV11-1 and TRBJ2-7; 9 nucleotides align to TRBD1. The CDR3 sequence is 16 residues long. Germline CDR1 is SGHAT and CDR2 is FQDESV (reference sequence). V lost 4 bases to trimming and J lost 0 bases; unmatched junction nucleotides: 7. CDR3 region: CASSSPGTGISYEQYF. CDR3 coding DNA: TGTGCCAGCAGCTCTCCTGGGACAGGGATCTCCTACGAGCAGTACTTC.

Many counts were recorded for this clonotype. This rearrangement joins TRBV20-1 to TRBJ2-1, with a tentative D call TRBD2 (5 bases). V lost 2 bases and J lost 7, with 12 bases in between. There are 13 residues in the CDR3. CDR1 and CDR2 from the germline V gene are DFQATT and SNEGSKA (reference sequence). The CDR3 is CSARRAGRNEQFF. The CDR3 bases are TGCAGTGCTAGAAGGGCGGGTCGAAATGAGCAGTTCTTC.

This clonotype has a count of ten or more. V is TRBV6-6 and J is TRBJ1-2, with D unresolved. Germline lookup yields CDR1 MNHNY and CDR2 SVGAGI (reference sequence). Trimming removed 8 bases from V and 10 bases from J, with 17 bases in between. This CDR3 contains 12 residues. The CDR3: CASLGQMDDYTF. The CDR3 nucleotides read TGTGCCAGCTTAGGGCAGATGGACGACTACACCTTC.

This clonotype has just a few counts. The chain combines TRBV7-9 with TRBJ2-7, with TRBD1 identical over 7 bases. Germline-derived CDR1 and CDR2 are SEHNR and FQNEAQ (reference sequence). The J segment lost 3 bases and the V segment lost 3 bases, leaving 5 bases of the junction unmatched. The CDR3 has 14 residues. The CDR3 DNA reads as TGTGCCAGCAGCTTTTTGGACAGGTTCTACGAGCAGTACTTC. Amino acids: CASSFLDRFYEQYF.

The CDR3 nucleotides read TGTGCTAGTGGTTTGGCTACAGTAGGTGAAAAACTGTTTTTT. Its protein product is CASGLATVGEKLFF. This chain connects TRBV12-5 to TRBJ1-4; D call uncertain. The V gene lost 1 base and the J gene lost 7 bases, with 10 bases spanning the gap. CDR1 is LGHNT, CDR2 FRNRAP, per germline. The CDR3 contains 14 residues.

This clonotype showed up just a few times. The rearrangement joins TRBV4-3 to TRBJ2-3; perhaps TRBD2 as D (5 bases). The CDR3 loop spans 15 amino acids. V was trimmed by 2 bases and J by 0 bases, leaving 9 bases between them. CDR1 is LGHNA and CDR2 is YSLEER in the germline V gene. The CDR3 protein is CASSQRESSTDTQYF. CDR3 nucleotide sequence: TGCGCCAGCAGCCAACGGGAATCGAGCACAGATACGCAGTATTTT.

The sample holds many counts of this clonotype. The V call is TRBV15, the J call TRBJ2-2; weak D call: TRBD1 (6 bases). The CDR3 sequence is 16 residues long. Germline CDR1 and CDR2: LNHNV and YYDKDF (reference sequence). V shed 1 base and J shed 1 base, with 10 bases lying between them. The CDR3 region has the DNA TGTGCCACCAGCAGAGTCGGCAGGGGGAACACCGGGGAGCTGTTTTTT. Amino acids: CATSRVGRGNTGELFF.

The CDR3 DNA is TGTGCCAGCAGCTTCCTCTCAGGGAACACCGGGGAGCTGTTTTTT. It specifies CASSFLSGNTGELFF. The chain uses TRBV7-9 and TRBJ2-2; unclear D gene. V was cut by 3 bases and J by 1 base, with 9 bases left in between. From germline, CDR1 is SEHNR and CDR2 FQNEAQ (reference sequence). This CDR3 comprises 15 residues. Full variable domain (rest looked up from reference TRBV7-9 and TRBJ2-2): DTGVSQNPRHKITKRGQNVTFRCDPISEHNRLYWYRQTLGQGPEFLTYFQNEAQLEKSRLLSDRFSAERPKGSFSTLEIQRTEQGDSAMYLCASSFLSGNTGELFFGEGSRLTVL.